Following are 8 T cell receptor beta chains from one sample sequenced in a study of identical twins. TCRdb redid the calling of the 5' RACE reads with MiXCR, one entry per CDR3 protein. The sample lists more than 200,000 distinct CDR3 sequences, around 15% seen once, with 8.8% in the top ten. Sequencing was performed on memory (CD45RO+) T cells sorted from blood. The receptors originated from a woman aged 18-30 years in good health.

This clonotype was found a few times. The chain has TRBV29-1 and TRBJ1-1; 7 nucleotides line up with TRBD1. CDR3 size: 11 residues. The V segment lost 8 bases and the J segment 4 bases; nucleotides outside the gene matches: 4. The germline V gene has CDR1 SQVTM and CDR2 ANQGSEA. Written as DNA, the CDR3 is TGCAGCATCGACAGGGCCACTGAAGCTTTCTTT. Translated, it gives CSIDRATEAFF. The full variable domain, its missing parts supplied by reference TRBV29-1 and TRBJ1-1, is SAVISQKPSRDICQRGTSLTIQCQVDSQVTMMFWYRQQPGQSLTLIATANQGSEATYESGFVIDKFPISRPNLTFSTLTVSNMSPEDSSIYLCSIDRATEAFFGQGTRLTVV.

The V call is TRBV6-1, the J call TRBJ2-3; possibly TRBD2 for D (5 bases). Trimming left V 8 bases short and J 6 bases short, with 9 bases between. The germline V gene encodes CDR1 MNHNS and CDR2 SASEGT. CDR3 length: 11 residues. CDR3 nucleotides: TGTGCCAGCCTCTCGGGGGATACGCAGTATTTT. Translation: CASLSGDTQYF.

This clonotype was recorded a few times. The chain uses TRBV28 and TRBJ1-1, with no clear D. The CDR3 loop spans 16 amino acids. Trimming took off 6 bases at V and 5 bases at J, with 22 bases between the two ends. In germline, CDR1 is MDHEN, CDR2 SYDVKM. The chain's CDR3 is CASSPASGRYGTEAFF. As DNA, the CDR3 is TGTGCCAGCAGCCCCGCGTCGGGGAGGTATGGGACTGAAGCTTTCTTT.

Only a few counts were recorded for this clonotype. The V call is TRBV29-1, the J call TRBJ2-7; D is perhaps TRBD1 or TRBD2 (6 bases each). In germline, CDR1 is SQVTM, CDR2 ANQGSEA. Trimming shortened V by 3 bases and J by 6 bases, and 21 bases separated the two germline ends. The CDR3 consists of 15 residues. CDR3 DNA: TGCAGCGTTGAGGGGGGACAAGCGGGTGGTGCCGAGCAGTACTTC. Its translation: CSVEGGQAGGAEQYF.

J is TRBJ1-1 and V is TRBV6-1, with TRBD1 identical over 7 bases. CDR1 MNHNS and CDR2 SASEGT come from the germline V gene. After removal of 8 bases from V and 0 bases from J, the junction contained 6 bases not matched to a gene. The CDR3 is made up of 14 amino acids. The CDR3 DNA reads TGTGCCAGCCTACCGGGACAGATGAACACTGAAGCTTTCTTT. The encoded protein is CASLPGQMNTEAFF.

V gene TRBV10-3 combines with J gene TRBJ2-1; D call uncertain. Germline loops: CDR1 ENHRY, CDR2 SYGVKD. Trimming stripped 8 bases from V and 3 bases from J, with 11 bases between. The CDR3 spans 13 residues. CDR3 DNA sequence: TGTGCCATCGGGGAATCCCGCTACAATGAGCAGTTCTTC. Residues: CAIGESRYNEQFF.

The rearrangement joins TRBV29-1 to TRBJ2-6; weak D call: TRBD2 (7 bases). The CDR3 loop spans 13 amino acids. With 6 bases removed from V and 4 bases from J, the gap between germline ends came to 10 bases. Germline CDR1 SQVTM, CDR2 ANQGSEA. The CDR3 DNA is TGCAGCGTGGGGGGGACAGGGGCCAACGTCCTGACTTTC. Its protein product is CSVGGTGANVLTF.

There are a few counts of this clonotype. This chain uses TRBV7-2 with TRBJ2-1; the match to TRBD2 covers 12 bases. Trimming at V came to 3 bases and at J to 8 bases, leaving 8 bases not matched to a gene. This CDR3 spans 16 amino acids. CDR1 SGHTA and CDR2 FQGNSA come from the germline V gene. The CDR3: CASSFLTSGRSDEQFF. CDR3 DNA: TGTGCCAGCAGCTTCCTAACTAGCGGGAGGTCGGATGAGCAGTTCTTC.